This T cell receptor (beta chain) was found in a study of metastatic and nonmetastatic thyroid tumors. TCRdb re-analyzed the PCR reads using MiXCR. The table shows 50,000 or so clones, with approximately 20% occurring only once. This clone was counted ten times or more. Germline V gives CDR1 SGDLS, CDR2 YYNGEE. The CDR3 length is 18 residues. The V gene lost 0 bases and the J gene lost 2 bases, with 18 bases spanning the gap. Patients underwent thyroid surgery, and none had received any treatment before it. The source is a male donor with papillary thyroid cancer or a benign thyroid nodule (not recorded which). Some clones in this sample may be carry-over from other donors' samples. The chain couples TRBV9 to TRBJ1-3; D is possibly TRBD1 (6 bases). The sample comprised blood. The CDR3 reads CASSVEPVGGRAGNTIYF. In DNA form, the CDR3 reads TGTGCCAGCAGCGTAGAGCCGGTCGGGGGGCGAGCTGGAAACACCATATATTTT.